These T cell receptor beta chains were read from a single sample in a study of control samples from healthy donors and cancer patients. TCRdb's copy holds only in-frame clones and misses some; the assay was immunoSEQ multiplex PCR. The repertoire consists of tens of thousands of clones, with around 90% occurring once and the leading ten covering around 5.1%. Sequenced sample: PBMCs. Receptor source: a man aged 60-69 years with colorectal cancer. Both conserved end residues are part of each CDR3. D genes are given only for firm matches. Clone size is not always given. Where it is, it says once, few, many or a class for expanded clones.

>.|TRBJ2-7|.|TRBV18
CASSPVEGREQYF
TGTGCCAGCTCACCGGTTGAGGGCCGCGAGCAGTACTTC
>.|TRBJ1-2|TRBD1|TRBV27
CASSSAGQGSPNYGYTF
TGTGCCAGCAGCTCCGCGGGACAGGGGTCCCCGAACTATGGCTACACCTTC
>.|TRBJ1-2|.|TRBV7-9
CASSLGRSSTNNYGYTF
TGTGCCAGCAGCTTGGGCAGATCATCAACCAATAACTATGGCTACACCTTC
>.|TRBJ1-5|TRBD1|TRBV7-3
CASSPYRGQPQHF
TGTGCCAGCAGCCCTTACAGGGGACAGCCCCAGCATTTT
>once|TRBJ1-6|.|TRBV28
CASSFRLGNSPLHF
TGTGCCAGCAGTTTTCGGTTGGGTAATTCACCCCTCCACTTT
>.|TRBJ2-2|TRBD2|TRBV6-6
CASSSGLAVFGELFF
TGTGCCAGCAGTTCGGGACTAGCGGTGTTTGGGGAGCTGTTTTTT
>.|TRBJ2-7|.|TRBV19
CASSMEGGVDEQYF
TGTGCCAGTAGTATGGAGGGCGGGGTCGACGAGCAGTACTTC
>.|TRBJ2-4|.|TRBV18
CASSPRGADIQYF
TGTGCCAGCTCACCCAGGGGGGCGGACATTCAGTACTTC
>.|TRBJ1-4|TRBD1|TRBV18
CASSPRTGEVEKLFF
TGTGCCAGCTCACCACGGACAGGGGAGGTTGAAAAACTGTTTTTT
>.|TRBJ2-5|.|TRBV30
CAWAPPLGTQYF
TGTGCCTGGGCCCCTCCGTTGGGGACCCAGTACTTC
>.|TRBJ2-2|TRBD1|TRBV7-9
CASSFRTGLTGELFF
TGTGCCAGCAGCTTTCGGACAGGACTCACCGGGGAGCTGTTTTTT
>few|TRBJ1-5|TRBD1|TRBV18
CASSLGQNNQPQHF
TGTGCCAGCTCACTGGGACAGAACAATCAGCCCCAGCATTTT
>.|TRBJ1-2|.|TRBV19
CASTDLNYGYTF
TGTGCCAGCACGGACCTTAACTATGGCTACACCTTC
>.|TRBJ2-5|TRBD2|TRBV9
CASSVGAGGHQETQYF
TGTGCCAGCAGCGTAGGTGCGGGGGGACACCAAGAGACCCAGTACTTC
>.|TRBJ2-5|.|TRBV24-1
CATSDPTGGETQYF
TGTGCCACCAGTGACCCGACGGGGGGCGAGACCCAGTACTTC
>.|TRBJ2-7|.|TRBV6-1
CASSEAGFEQYF
TGTGCCAGCAGTGAAGCAGGGTTCGAGCAGTACTTC
>.|TRBJ2-5|.|TRBV10-3
CAIGSGLETQYF
TGTGCCATCGGGTCGGGTTTAGAGACCCAGTACTTC
>.|TRBJ1-5|.|TRBV28
CASSTDSNQPQHF
TGTGCCAGCAGTACCGACAGCAATCAGCCCCAGCATTTT
>once|TRBJ2-5|TRBD2|TRBV2
CASSEVAGGETQYF
TGTGCCAGCAGTGAAGTGGCGGGGGGGGAGACCCAGTACTTC
>.|TRBJ1-2|.|TRBV19
CASSVGLFSNGYTF
TGTGCCAGTAGTGTGGGACTGTTCTCCAATGGCTACACCTTC
>.|TRBJ2-2|.|TRBV6-6
CASSYRITGTGELFF
TGTGCCAGCAGTTACCGAATCACAGGCACCGGGGAGCTGTTTTTT
>.|TRBJ2-3|.|TRBV9
CASSVAGASTDTQYF
TGTGCCAGCAGCGTTGCGGGCGCTAGCACAGATACGCAGTATTTT
>.|TRBJ1-5|.|TRBV5-1
CASSLDSNQPQHF
TGCGCCAGCAGCCTAGACAGCAATCAGCCCCAGCATTTT
>.|TRBJ1-5|.|TRBV4-2
CASSQDPHSNQPQHF
TGTGCCAGCAGCCAAGATCCCCACTCCAATCAGCCCCAGCATTTT
>.|TRBJ2-5|TRBD1|TRBV24-1
CATSDGQGPGGIETQYF
TGTGCCACCAGTGATGGACAGGGCCCAGGGGGAATAGAGACCCAGTACTTC